These 15 T cell receptor beta chains share one sample of origin, sequenced in a study of blood T cell repertoires in COVID-19. Data came from immunoSEQ multiplex PCR; TCRdb stores just in-frame clones and leaves some out. The sample records some 120,000 clones, 75% to 85% being singletons. The sequenced material came from peripheral blood. The receptors originated from a human donor in a cohort sampled during active COVID-19.

The chain couples TRBV13 to TRBJ1-4; D gene unclear. CDR1 and CDR2 (germline): PRHDT, FYEKMQ (reference sequence). This CDR3 comprises 12 residues. Trimming took 3 bases from V and 4 from J, leaving 3 bases between them. CDR3 bases: TGTGCCAGCAGCTTCCTTAATGAAAAACTGTTTTTT. Translation gives CASSFLNEKLFF.

The chain joins TRBV6-4 to TRBJ2-1, with D maybe TRBD2 (6 bases). In germline, CDR1 is MRHNA, CDR2 SNTAGT. CDR3 length: 16 residues. V lost 3 bases to trimming and J lost 1 base, with 13 bases between them. DNA for the CDR3: TGTGCCAGCAGTGAGGAACTAGGACTATCCTACAATGAGCAGTTCTTC. It codes for CASSEELGLSYNEQFF.

The V call is TRBV10-1, the J call TRBJ1-2; TRBD1 matches 9 bases. The ends lost 5 bases at V and 6 bases at J; junction bases unmatched: 10. The CDR3 length is 15 residues. Germline lookup yields CDR1 WNHNN and CDR2 SYGVQD (reference sequence). The CDR3 DNA sequence: TGCGCCAGCAGTCCATCCCGGGACAGGGCGAATGGCTACACCTTC. Translated, it gives CASSPSRDRANGYTF.

The CDR3, as DNA: TGTGCCAGCAGCCAAGGGAGCGGGGGCGATTACGAGCAGTACTTC. Protein sequence: CASSQGSGGDYEQYF. The chain uses TRBV4-2 and TRBJ2-7, with TRBD2 matching 8 bases. CDR1 LGHNA and CDR2 YNFKEQ come from the germline V gene. This CDR3 comprises 15 residues. The V gene end was trimmed by 1 base and the J gene end by 4 bases; junction bases not matched to a gene: 6.

This sequence joins TRBV5-1 and TRBJ2-4; TRBD2 might be the D (6 bases). The germline V and J ends were trimmed by 4 bases and 0 bases, with 14 bases remaining between them. The CDR3 has 16 residues. Germline V gene sequence: CDR1 SGHRS, CDR2 YFSETQ. CDR3 coding DNA: TGCGCCAGCAGCCCCGGTGAGGGACTAGCCAAAAACATTCAGTACTTC. It yields the protein CASSPGEGLAKNIQYF.

This clone was detected once. The chain recombines TRBV2 with TRBJ1-5, with TRBD1 as a possible D gene (6 bases). The CDR3 runs to 15 residues. Trimming stripped 0 bases from V and 7 bases from J, with 13 bases between. Germline V gene data show CDR1 as SNHLY and CDR2 as FYNNEI. CDR3 loop: CASSEATGGSQPQHF. The DNA of the CDR3 is TGTGCCAGCAGTGAAGCTACGGGGGGCAGCCAGCCCCAGCATTTT.

J is TRBJ1-2 and V is TRBV2; 7 nucleotides line up with TRBD1. This CDR3 region has 17 residues. CDR1 is SNHLY, CDR2 FYNNEI, per germline. J gave up 1 base and V 2 bases, and 10 bases lay outside the gene matches. This CDR3 is CASSELARQGNNYGYTF. CDR3 DNA sequence: TGTGCCAGCAGTGAACTAGCCCGACAGGGAAATAACTATGGCTACACCTTC.

Here the CDR3 reads CASSPPGNTGELFF. CDR3 coding DNA: TGTGCCAGCAGCCCTCCCGGGAACACCGGGGAGCTGTTTTTT. This chain joins TRBV28 and TRBJ2-2; D gene uncertain. V dropped 6 bases and J dropped 1 base, with 9 bases sitting between them. Looked up from germline, CDR1 is MDHEN and CDR2 is SYDVKM. CDR3 length: 14 residues.

The chain joins TRBV14 to TRBJ2-3, with D maybe TRBD1 (6 bases). V was clipped by 1 base and J by 4 bases, with 18 bases between them. This CDR3 is built from 17 residues. Germline V gene data show CDR1 as SGHDN and CDR2 as FVKESK. The CDR3 protein is CASSQVRGGPSADTQYF. For the CDR3, the DNA is TGTGCCAGCAGCCAAGTTCGTGGGGGCCCGAGCGCAGATACGCAGTATTTT.

V gene TRBV3-1 (or the pseudogene TRBV3-2) combines with J gene TRBJ2-1; 9 nucleotides agree with TRBD2. This CDR3 is 17 amino acids long. Germline assignment: CDR1 LGHDT and CDR2 YNNKEL (reference sequence). V lost 4 bases, J lost 3 bases, and 10 bases stayed unmatched. Written as DNA, the CDR3 is TGTGCCAGCAGCCCCTCGAGACAGCGGGGGGTCTACAATGAGCAGTTCTTC. The encoded protein is CASSPSRQRGVYNEQFF.

This clone was found a few times. The V gene is TRBV2, the J gene TRBJ2-2, with D maybe TRBD2 (6 bases). CDR3 length: 13 amino acids. V lost 1 base and J 7 bases, leaving 7 bases between the germline ends. The V gene's germline CDR1 is SNHLY and CDR2 FYNNEI. In nucleotides, the CDR3 is TGTGCCAGCAGTGAAGGCGGGGTCGGGGAGCTGTTTTTT. Protein: CASSEGGVGELFF.

The chain employs TRBV9 and TRBJ2-5; TRBD1 matches at 8 bases. Unmatched junction bases numbered 9, after V lost 0 bases and J lost 5 bases. This CDR3 comprises 16 residues. Germline V gene sequence: CDR1 SGDLS, CDR2 YYNGEE. The CDR3 nucleotides are TGTGCCAGCAGCGTAGGCGCGGCGCAGGGGGCGGAGACCCAGTACTTC. Residues: CASSVGAAQGAETQYF.

This chain joins TRBV5-4 and TRBJ2-2; 9 bases line up with TRBD2. Germline V gene lookup returns CDR1 SGHNT and CDR2 YYREEE (reference sequence). The length of the CDR3 is 14 residues. With 1 base clipped from V and 9 bases from J, the junction kept 4 bases outside the gene matches. The CDR3 coding sequence is TGTGCCAGCAGCTTGACAGGGACTAGCAGGGAGCTGTTTTTT. This codes for CASSLTGTSRELFF.

The rearrangement joins TRBV2 to TRBJ2-5; 8 nucleotides align to TRBD2. Germline assignment: CDR1 SNHLY and CDR2 FYNNEI. V gave up 3 bases and J gave up 9 bases; unmatched junction bases: 12. This CDR3 has 15 amino acids. The CDR3 reads CASSEHGGGLSAQYF. The CDR3, as DNA: TGTGCCAGCAGTGAGCACGGCGGGGGGCTCTCAGCCCAGTACTTC.

In DNA form, the CDR3 reads TGTGCCAGCAGTGATGTGAGGGGCTACACCTTC. Translation: CASSDVRGYTF. The chain joins TRBV6-1 to TRBJ1-2; D is ambiguous. There are 11 residues in the CDR3. Germline V gene data show CDR1 as MNHNS and CDR2 as SASEGT. The germline V and J ends were trimmed by 3 bases and 8 bases, with 7 bases remaining between them.